Detailed here is one TCR beta chain. TCRdb's table, derived via immunoSEQ multiplex PCR, lists solely in-frame clones and lacks some. The sample holds 150,000 to 200,000 clones; about four fifths are singletons and the top ten take roughly 7.1%. CDR3 size: 12 residues. Germline values: CDR1 SGHNT, CDR2 YYREEE (reference sequence). V gave up 0 bases and J gave up 7 bases; unmatched junction bases: 1. This specimen comes from a study of blood T cell repertoires in COVID-19. Source material: peripheral blood. This rearrangement joins TRBV5-4 to TRBJ2-7; 7 positions agree with TRBD2. The source of this sequence is a woman aged 55-70 years with COVID-19, enrolled during active disease. The chain's CDR3 is CASSLAGGEQYF. CDR3 coding DNA: TGTGCCAGCAGCTTGGCCGGGGGGGAGCAGTACTTC.